This TCR beta chain was sequenced in a study of blood T cell repertoires in COVID-19 (dated by TCRdb to about 2020). Regarding the study in general: Samples from collaborators originated in the United States, Italy and Spain and spanned both the acute and convalescent phases of COVID-19. The prospective study material was composed of cDNA or gDNA derived from T cells, B-cell-depleted T cells, or PBMCs. Subjects who had been exposed to COVID-19, were actively infected with it, or had recovered from it provided the deeply sampled blood TCRbeta repertoires that made up the dataset. The repertoires were released in a freely available public database meant as a resource for research on the immune response to SARS-CoV-2. The samples were drawn from the first 160 participants of the ongoing ImmuneRACE study and from roughly 1,300 subjects provided by 6 global collaborators. Sample metadata almost always included a de-identified subject ID, COVID-19 status, age in years and sex. Where HLA class I and class II types were available, the types were taken from metadata supplied by the sample provider, not from assay-based typing.

In this sample, this clone turned up a few times. Its antigen is unknown. One base away there is no much larger clone; base qualities are not given. What the authors observed across the whole study: The amount of clinical and demographic metadata varied by source and participant and was provided uncurated.

At one collaborating source in Seattle, patients were enrolled during active infection and were followed longitudinally through the course of disease. Each collaborating institution followed its own protocols to collect whole blood in K2EDTA tubes. For TCRbeta analysis, collaborators shipped samples as frozen whole blood, isolated PBMCs, or DNA extracted from either of those sample types. TCRbeta CDR3 regions were amplified from genomic DNA using the immunoSEQ Assay, a bias-controlled multiplex PCR. As for the authors' bioinformatics: The number of nucleated cells in each sample was estimated by amplification of reference gene primers within the assay. To quantify the absolute abundance of each unique TCRbeta CDR3 rearrangement, sequence reads were collapsed and filtered. For each sample, productive Simpson clonality was calculated by taking the square root of Simpson's diversity index across productive rearrangements. TCRdb obtained this table from immuneACCESS and retained in-frame rearrangements with V and J assigned. These tables miss some clones; where compared with another copy, unresolved V genes account for less than half of the shortfall, and the remainder is unexplained. The V and J calls and clone size were taken over from that table, and D and trimming were inferred from the DNA. The sample profile shows under 300,000 clones; roughly 80% of them were found once. More than 1.1% of the sample is in the top ten clones.

Material: peripheral blood. This TCR came from a human donor with COVID-19, enrolled during active disease. The donor label of this sample is uncertain.

The DNA is TGTGCCAGCAGCTCACTTGCTCGGAGGGGTAATGGCTACACCTTC. Its product reads: CASSSLARRGNGYTF. This receptor chain uses TRBV5-4 and TRBJ1-2, and perhaps TRBD1 as D gene, on 5 matching bases. Sequences SGHNT (CDR1) and YYREEE (CDR2) are obtained from the germline V gene (reference sequence). Its CDR3 holds 15 amino acids, cysteine through phenylalanine. The kept DNA is CDR3 alone, 45 bases in frame from the first base. The V end loses 3 bases and the J end loses 6 bases, and a stretch of 18 bases separates them. With all but the CDR3 taken from the reference TRBV5-4 and TRBJ1-2 genes, the full variable domain is: ETGVTQSPTHLIKTRGQQVTLRCSSQSGHNTVSWYQQALGQGPQFIFQYYREEENGRGNFPPRFSGLQFPNYSSELNVNALELDDSALYLCASSSLARRGNGYTFGSGTRLTVV.